Presented here are 14 T cell receptor beta chains from one specimen sequenced in a study of shared clonotypes between healthy human individuals (dated by TCRdb to 2020 to 2021). Receptor libraries were prepared by the immunoSEQ multiplex PCR assay. TCRdb holds this immuneACCESS table with in-frame rearrangements only. Some clones are missing; in checked studies, unresolved V genes explain under half, and the rest has no known cause. The sample profile shows hundreds of thousands of clones; 95% to 97% of them were found once. The ten largest make up about 0.25% of the sample. CD8 naive samples consisted of CD45RO-negative cells that were positively selected for CCR7, yielding a CD45RA+CCR7+ population without TemRA cells. Sequences were obtained from naive CD8+ T cells sorted from blood. The cell subset or site label on this specimen signifies: CD45RA+CCR7+. All receptors derive from a man between 25 and 39 years old in good health.

The chain joins TRBV7-3 to TRBJ2-6; D call uncertain. Germline loops: CDR1 SGHTA, CDR2 FQGTGA. This CDR3 has 14 residues. Deletions cut 3 bases from V and 0 bases from J, with 3 bases between. DNA of the CDR3: TGTGCCAGCAGCTTTAGCTCTGGGGCCAACGTCCTGACTTTC. Encoded protein: CASSFSSGANVLTF. The full variable domain, in which reference TRBV7-3 and TRBJ2-6 provide the parts outside the CDR3, is GAGVSQTPSNKVTEKGKYVELRCDPISGHTALYWYRQSLGQGPEFLIYFQGTGAADDSGLPNDRFFAVRPEGSVSTLKIQRTERGDSAVYLCASSFSSGANVLTFGAGSRLTVL.

This chain joins TRBV5-1 and TRBJ2-3; D unclear. The germline V gene has CDR1 SGHRS and CDR2 YFSETQ. Deletions cut 0 bases from V and 3 bases from J, with 11 bases between. The CDR3 runs 15 residues. The CDR3 reads CASSLAPGRTDTQYF. The CDR3 coding sequence is TGCGCCAGCAGCTTGGCCCCAGGTAGGACAGATACGCAGTATTTT.

The chain recombines TRBV9 with TRBJ2-3; D is perhaps TRBD2 (5 bases). V lost 0 bases and J 4 bases, leaving 18 bases between the germline ends. The CDR3 spans 17 residues. The germline V gene encodes CDR1 SGDLS and CDR2 YYNGEE. The CDR3 bases are TGTGCCAGCAGCGTAGCACCGGTGACCATGAGGGCAGATACGCAGTATTTT. It translates to CASSVAPVTMRADTQYF.

The chain has TRBV4-3 and TRBJ1-1, with 8 bases that match TRBD1. This CDR3 has 18 amino acids. Germline V gives CDR1 LGHNA, CDR2 YSLEER. The V gene end was trimmed by 0 bases and the J gene end by 4 bases; junction bases not matched to a gene: 13. The CDR3 protein is CASSQDLRAGGRGTEAFF. CDR3 coding DNA: TGCGCCAGCAGCCAAGATCTCCGGGCAGGGGGCCGCGGCACTGAAGCTTTCTTT.

This clone showed up just once. This chain uses TRBV13 with TRBJ2-1; D is unresolved. The CDR3 is 18 amino acids. The germline V and J ends were trimmed by 3 bases and 0 bases, with 18 bases remaining between them. From germline, CDR1 is PRHDT and CDR2 FYEKMQ (reference sequence). Here the CDR3 reads CASSFSLLKGGSYNEQFF. Here the CDR3 DNA reads TGTGCCAGCAGCTTTAGTCTCTTGAAGGGCGGCTCCTACAATGAGCAGTTCTTC.

This chain uses TRBV5-4 with TRBJ2-5; D ambiguous. Trimming removed 3 bases from V and 0 bases from J, with 9 bases in between. Germline CDR1 and CDR2: SGHNT and YYREEE (reference sequence). This CDR3 has 14 residues. The CDR3 here is CASSSGGDQETQYF. The CDR3 nucleotides are TGTGCCAGCAGCTCCGGTGGGGACCAAGAGACCCAGTACTTC. Using reference TRBV5-4 and TRBJ2-5 for the parts outside the CDR3, the full variable domain is ETGVTQSPTHLIKTRGQQVTLRCSSQSGHNTVSWYQQALGQGPQFIFQYYREEENGRGNFPPRFSGLQFPNYSSELNVNALELDDSALYLCASSSGGDQETQYFGPGTRLLVL.

This chain's CDR3 is CASSQLDDNEQFF. CDR3 nucleotide sequence: TGCGCCAGCAGCCAATTAGATGACAATGAGCAGTTCTTC. The chain couples TRBV4-1 to TRBJ2-1; D unclear. V was cut by 2 bases and J by 5 bases, with 7 bases left in between. CDR3 size: 13 residues. Per germline, CDR1 MGHRA and CDR2 YSYEKL.

CDR3 coding DNA: TGTGCCATCAGTGGAACAGGGGAAGGCACTGAAGCTTTCTTT. Its translation is CAISGTGEGTEAFF. The chain has TRBV10-3 and TRBJ1-1; 7 nucleotides agree with TRBD1. Trimming removed 4 bases from V and 4 bases from J; junction bases left unmatched: 6. Germline V gene lookup returns CDR1 ENHRY and CDR2 SYGVKD. The CDR3 has 14 residues.

The chain couples TRBV27 to TRBJ2-1; the match to TRBD2 covers 8 bases. The CDR3 is 15 residues long. Germline lookup yields CDR1 MNHEY and CDR2 SMNVEV (reference sequence). Germline trimming cut 5 bases from V and 4 bases from J; bases unmatched to any gene: 7. For the CDR3, the DNA is TGTGCCAGCAGTCTCGGACTAGCAAAATACAATGAGCAGTTCTTC. Its protein product is CASSLGLAKYNEQFF.

Of note for this clone: This sample also contains other DNA sequences that code for the same CDR3. The chain couples TRBV7-8 to TRBJ1-1, with 7 bases that match TRBD1. V was clipped by 5 bases and J by 8 bases; unmatched bases: 2. This CDR3 comprises 11 residues. The germline CDR1 and CDR2 sequences are SGHVS and FQNEAQ. DNA of the CDR3: TGTGCCAGCAGCCTGACAGGGGAAGCTTTCTTT. The encoded protein is CASSLTGEAFF.

The rearrangement links TRBV6-5 to TRBJ1-4; possible D gene TRBD1, 5 bases. The CDR3 spans 13 residues. The V gene lost 6 bases and the J gene lost 6 bases, with 11 bases spanning the gap. CDR1 is MNHEY, CDR2 SVGAGI, per germline. Here the CDR3 reads CASREVGDEKLFF. DNA of the CDR3: TGTGCCAGCAGAGAGGTGGGGGATGAAAAACTGTTTTTT.

V gene TRBV5-6 combines with J gene TRBJ2-5; D may be TRBD1 (6 bases). This CDR3 has 15 residues. V shed 4 bases and J shed 1 base, with 14 bases lying between them. Germline CDR1 SGHDT, CDR2 YYEEEE. The CDR3 loop reads CASSLLTGSQETQYF. The DNA of the CDR3 is TGTGCCAGCAGCCTACTAACAGGGAGCCAAGAGACCCAGTACTTC.

Turning to this clone: One end of the junction varies from germline; a read error may be responsible. This chain links TRBV7-9 with TRBJ2-1; TRBD2 is a possible D gene (6 bases). CDR3 length: 16 amino acids. Germline V CDR1 and CDR2: SEHNR, FQNEAQ (reference sequence). As DNA, the CDR3 is TGTGCCAGCAGCCTAGCCAGGGCTAGCGCCTACAATGAGCAGTTCTTC. Translation: CASSLARASAYNEQFF.

The CDR3 loop reads CASSRGQGSGNTIYF. The DNA for the CDR3 is TGTGCCAGCAGCCGAGGACAGGGCTCTGGAAACACCATATATTTT. The V gene is TRBV11-2, the J gene TRBJ1-3, with 8 positions matching TRBD1. Germline CDR1 is SGHAT and CDR2 is FQNNGV. The CDR3 extends over 15 amino acids. V gave up 5 bases and J gave up 0 bases; unmatched junction bases: 3.